This TCR beta chain was profiled in a study of CD8+ T cells in alopecia areata. Across the study: Administration of oral tofacitinib to treated patients was at 5 to 10 mg twice daily. Patients remained on tofacitinib for 6 to 18 months and then went 6 months without it.

Extracted RNA was reverse transcribed into cDNA, the sequencing template. Clones were sequenced by immunoSEQ multiplex PCR, and TCRdb holds only the in-frame ones, with some missing. This table has fewer than 250,000 clones, around 62% appearing once. This clone has a handful of counts. CDR1 is SGHRS and CDR2 is YFSETQ in the germline V gene. The CDR3 runs 13 residues. V was trimmed by 0 bases and J by 7 bases, leaving 10 bases between them. The chain carries TRBV5-1 and TRBJ1-1; D gene unclear. The specimen was CD4+ T cells sorted from blood, collected at week 0. This clonotype originated in a human donor with alopecia areata. CDR3 coding DNA: TGCGCCAGCAGCTTGGGGCAGACTAATGAAGCTTTCTTT. Its protein is CASSLGQTNEAFF.